This T cell receptor (beta chain) was profiled in a study of T cell changes during pregnancy in multiple sclerosis. CDR1 and CDR2 (germline): MNHNY, SVGAGI (reference sequence). The V and J ends lost 3 bases and 4 bases, in that order; junction bases with no gene match: 5. The CDR3 extends over 14 amino acids. The assay was immunoSEQ multiplex PCR, and TCRdb's table has in-frame clones only and misses some. This table holds fewer than 150,000 clones, approximately 96% found once. This sequence joins TRBV6-6 and TRBJ2-5; 7 bases agree with TRBD1. This TCR came from a female donor with multiple sclerosis, enrolled in a pregnancy study. This sample comprised peripheral blood, obtained after pregnancy. The CDR3 spells CASSYYPGGETQYF. In DNA, the CDR3 is TGTGCCAGCAGTTATTATCCAGGGGGAGAGACCCAGTACTTC.